This passage covers 26 T cell receptor beta chains from one sample sequenced in a study of molecular identifiers for immune sequencing clone quantification. One entry per CDR3 protein, called by TCRdb with MiXCR from the PCR reads. The sample yields about 640,000 distinct CDR3 sequences, about 20% seen once. Sequencing input: naive CD8+ T cells from blood, with Jurkat cell RNA spiked in. Stated subset: FACS-sorted CD8+CD4-CCR7+CD45RA+ naive T cells. All receptors derive from a human donor in good health. Some libraries in this study had Jurkat cell RNA spiked in.

This clonotype was counted ten times or more. The V gene is TRBV7-9, the J gene TRBJ2-2, with D maybe TRBD1 (6 bases). In germline, CDR1 is SEHNR, CDR2 FQNEAQ (reference sequence). Deletions cut 5 bases from V and 7 bases from J, with 11 bases between. This CDR3 region has 13 residues. As DNA, the CDR3 is TGTGCCAGCAGCCTAGGACAGCTCGGGGAGCTGTTTTTT. Its protein is CASSLGQLGELFF.

V gene TRBV15 combines with J gene TRBJ2-3, with TRBD2 matching over 9 bases. CDR3 length: 16 residues. Germline CDR1 and CDR2: LNHNV and YYDKDF (reference sequence). V shed 4 bases, J shed 2 bases, and the junction held 7 bases outside the gene matches. CDR3 DNA: TGTGCCACCAGCACCCCTGGCGGGAGGGCCACAGATACGCAGTATTTT. Its translation: CATSTPGGRATDTQYF.

This clonotype was seen only a few times. The chain links TRBV6-2 or TRBV6-3 to TRBJ1-1; D is ambiguous. V was pared by 2 bases and J by 6 bases, with 13 bases between. This CDR3 is 14 amino acids long. The germline V gene encodes CDR1 MNHEY and CDR2 SVGEGT. The CDR3 spells CASSYMRWGAEAFF. The CDR3 bases are TGTGCCAGCAGTTACATGCGTTGGGGTGCTGAAGCTTTCTTT.

The chain is built from TRBV28 and TRBJ2-7, with D perhaps TRBD1 or TRBD2 (6 bases each). The CDR3 spans 14 residues. Looked up from germline, CDR1 is MDHEN and CDR2 is SYDVKM. Deletions cut 5 bases from V and 5 bases from J, with 16 bases between. The CDR3 DNA sequence: TGTGCCAGCAGTCGCAGGGGACTTAGCGACGAGCAGTACTTC. Encoded protein: CASSRRGLSDEQYF.

In this sample, this clonotype turned up many times. V and J are TRBV6-1 and TRBJ1-3; D gene ambiguous. Trimming cost V 6 bases and J 3 bases, with 9 bases left between them. The germline CDR1 and CDR2 sequences are MNHNS and SASEGT. The CDR3 length is 13 residues. The CDR3 protein is CASRAPDGNTIYF. Written as DNA, the CDR3 is TGTGCCAGCAGGGCCCCTGATGGAAACACCATATATTTT.

The table lists this clonotype with many counts. The V call is TRBV14, the J call TRBJ1-5; D perhaps matches TRBD1 (5 bases). V lost 1 base to trimming and J lost 2 bases, with 12 bases between them. The CDR3 consists of 16 residues. Per germline, CDR1 SGHDN and CDR2 FVKESK. CDR3 amino acids: CASSQASGGRNQPQHF. DNA of the CDR3: TGTGCCAGCAGCCAAGCTTCTGGGGGACGCAATCAGCCCCAGCATTTT. Using reference TRBV14 and TRBJ1-5 for the parts outside the CDR3, the full variable domain is EAGVTQFPSHSVIEKGQTVTLRCDPISGHDNLYWYRRVMGKEIKFLLHFVKESKQDESGMPNNRFLAERTGGTYSTLKVQPAELEDSGVYFCASSQASGGRNQPQHFGDGTRLSIL.

This clonotype was detected many times. The chain employs TRBV28 and TRBJ2-5; D remains unclear. Between the trimmed V and J ends, which lost 5 bases and 0 bases, there was a span of 7 bases. This CDR3 region has 13 residues. The V gene's germline CDR1 is MDHEN and CDR2 SYDVKM. The CDR3, as DNA: TGTGCCAGCAGTGACCCAAACCAAGAGACCCAGTACTTC. This sequence encodes CASSDPNQETQYF.

Of note for this clonotype: A much larger clone is a single base away; this may be a read error. This chain uses TRBV9 with TRBJ2-5; D not resolved. V lost 0 bases, J lost 4 bases, and 10 bases lay in between. This CDR3 is built from 14 residues. CDR1 and CDR2 from the germline V gene are SGDLS and YYNGEE. This CDR3 is CASSVVPGRETQYF. CDR3 DNA: TGTGCCAGCAGCGTAGTCCCAGGCCGAGAGACCCAGTACTTC.

This rearrangement joins TRBV6-1 to TRBJ1-5, with TRBD1 identical over 8 bases. J lost 4 bases, V lost 2 bases, and 4 bases had no gene match. The CDR3 loop spans 15 amino acids. Germline assignment: CDR1 MNHNS and CDR2 SASEGT. The CDR3 sequence: CASSEWTGWNQPQHF. DNA of the CDR3: TGTGCCAGCAGTGAATGGACAGGGTGGAATCAGCCCCAGCATTTT.

This clonotype was picked up many times. The V and J genes are TRBV4-1 and TRBJ1-6, with 7 bases fitting TRBD1. CDR1 is MGHRA and CDR2 is YSYEKL in the germline V gene. The CDR3 extends over 16 amino acids. With 0 bases clipped from V and 9 bases from J, the junction kept 8 bases outside the gene matches. CDR3 loop: CASSQEGQDFFSPLHF. CDR3 nucleotide sequence: TGCGCCAGCAGCCAAGAAGGACAGGACTTTTTTTCACCCCTCCACTTT.

This clonotype occurred many times. This chain links TRBV28 with TRBJ1-5, with a tentative D call TRBD1 (6 bases). V was cut by 3 bases and J by 7 bases, with 16 bases left in between. The CDR3 sequence is 15 residues long. Germline values: CDR1 MDHEN, CDR2 SYDVKM. The CDR3 here is CASSFLLGGRQPQHF. CDR3 nucleotide sequence: TGTGCCAGCAGTTTCCTATTGGGGGGCCGGCAGCCCCAGCATTTT.

Comments on this clonotype: A much larger clone is a single base away; this may be a read error. The V call is TRBV6-2 or TRBV6-3, the J call TRBJ1-5, with D uncertain. This CDR3 is 13 amino acids long. Germline CDR1 is MNHEY and CDR2 is SVGEGT. V was clipped by 8 bases and J by 1 base, with 9 bases between them. The chain's CDR3 is CASGVESNQPQHF. The DNA of the CDR3 is TGTGCCAGCGGGGTAGAGAGCAATCAGCCCCAGCATTTT.

Many counts were recorded for this clonotype. The chain recombines TRBV19 with TRBJ2-2; no reliable D call. Germline loops: CDR1 LNHDA, CDR2 SQIVND (reference sequence). The V end was cut by 4 bases, the J end by 6 bases, with 3 bases between. There are 11 residues in the CDR3. The CDR3 region has the DNA TGTGCCAGTAGTACTCCCGGGGAGCTGTTTTTT. It translates to CASSTPGELFF.

This clonotype was counted ten times or more. The chain carries TRBV7-9 and TRBJ1-4; D is unresolved. Trimming stripped 5 bases from V and 0 bases from J, with 13 bases between. This CDR3 region has 16 residues. The germline V gene encodes CDR1 SEHNR and CDR2 FQNEAQ (reference sequence). CDR3 bases: TGTGCCAGCAGCCCCCGGACGGATGCAACTAATGAAAAACTGTTTTTT. This encodes CASSPRTDATNEKLFF.

The J gene is TRBJ1-2, the V gene TRBV6-5; D might be TRBD1 (6 bases). The V end was cut by 4 bases, the J end by 5 bases, with 14 bases between. Germline loops: CDR1 MNHEY, CDR2 SVGAGI. There are 14 residues in the CDR3. The CDR3 spells CASSSADRKYGYTF. The CDR3 coding sequence is TGTGCCAGCAGTTCCGCAGACAGGAAATATGGCTACACCTTC.

This clonotype was detected many times. The chain links TRBV7-6 to TRBJ2-2, with 7 positions matching TRBD1. In germline, CDR1 is SGHVS, CDR2 FNYEAQ. The CDR3 loop spans 14 amino acids. V gave up 8 bases and J gave up 1 base; unmatched junction bases: 4. The CDR3 spells CASSDRENTGELFF. DNA for the CDR3: TGTGCCAGCTCCGACAGGGAGAACACCGGGGAGCTGTTTTTT.

This clonotype was counted once. Without the conserved terminal phenylalanine or tryptophan, this CDR3 likely stems from a read error. This chain uses TRBV5-1 with TRBJ2-3; possibly TRBD2 for D (5 bases). V lost 0 bases and J 6 bases, leaving 17 bases between the germline ends. Germline CDR1 reads SGHRS; CDR2 reads YFSETQ. The CDR3 runs 16 residues. The CDR3, as DNA: TGCGCCAGCAGCTTGGGTGTTAGCGCACCCACTGATACGCAGTATTTA. Its translation is CASSLGVSAPTDTQYL.

The rearrangement uses TRBV7-6 and TRBJ2-2, with unresolved D. This CDR3 has 17 residues. The V gene's germline CDR1 is SGHVS and CDR2 FNYEAQ. The ends were cut back, 4 bases at V and 4 bases at J, with 19 bases in the middle. The CDR3 region has the DNA TGTGCCAGCAGCTCCAACGGCCAGGCCGTAAGCACCGGGGAGCTGTTTTTT. This codes for CASSSNGQAVSTGELFF.

This clonotype was found many times. The chain links TRBV7-9 to TRBJ2-5, with D tentatively TRBD2 (6 bases). Germline CDR1 SEHNR, CDR2 FQNEAQ (reference sequence). This CDR3 spans 15 amino acids. The V and J ends lost 6 bases and 5 bases respectively, with 19 bases between them. CDR3 coding DNA: TGTGCCAGCAGGTCTGGGGGGTCTTTTCCGGAGACCCAGTACTTC. Translating gives CASRSGGSFPETQYF.

This clonotype was recorded at least ten times. The gene calls are TRBV28 and TRBJ2-1; D may be TRBD2 (6 bases). CDR1 is MDHEN, CDR2 SYDVKM, per germline. CDR3 length: 15 amino acids. Trimming shortened V by 7 bases and J by 5 bases, and 18 bases separated the two germline ends. This CDR3 reads CASTTRGSGDNEQFF. The CDR3 DNA reads TGTGCCAGCACCACCCGAGGTAGCGGTGACAATGAGCAGTTCTTC. The variable domain in full, with the rest retrieved from reference TRBV28 and TRBJ2-1, is DVKVTQSSRYLVKRTGEKVFLECVQDMDHENMFWYRQDPGLGLRLIYFSYDVKMKEKGDIPEGYSVSREKKERFSLILESASTNQTSMYLCASTTRGSGDNEQFFGPGTRLTVL.

This clonotype was seen at least ten times. CDR3 in amino acids: CSVEDPGMTADTQYF. In DNA form, the CDR3 reads TGCAGCGTTGAAGATCCCGGGATGACCGCAGATACGCAGTATTTT. The chain carries TRBV29-1 and TRBJ2-3; weak D call: TRBD2 (5 bases). Germline V gene data show CDR1 as SQVTM and CDR2 as ANQGSEA. The CDR3 length is 15 residues. Trimming pared 0 bases from V and 4 bases from J, leaving 14 bases between.

At least ten counts were recorded for this clonotype. The V gene is TRBV9, the J gene TRBJ2-6; TRBD1 might be the D (5 bases). Trimming pared 0 bases from V and 1 base from J, leaving 11 bases between. The V gene's germline CDR1 is SGDLS and CDR2 YYNGEE. There are 17 residues in the CDR3. CDR3: CASSVDRHGSGANVLTF. Written as DNA, the CDR3 is TGTGCCAGCAGCGTAGACAGGCATGGTTCTGGGGCCAACGTCCTGACTTTC. Combining the CDR3 with reference TRBV9 and TRBJ2-6 gives the whole variable domain DSGVTQTPKHLITATGQRVTLRCSPRSGDLSVYWYQQSLDQGLQFLIQYYNGEERAKGNILERFSAQQFPDLHSELNLSSLELGDSALYFCASSVDRHGSGANVLTFGAGSRLTVL.

This clonotype was seen repeatedly, ten times or more. The chain is built from TRBV24-1 and TRBJ2-1, with 7 bases identical to TRBD1. The CDR3 sequence is 13 residues long. Trimming took 7 bases from V and 9 from J; bases not matched to a gene: 8. Looked up from germline, CDR1 is KGHDR and CDR2 is SFDVKD. This CDR3 is CATRKTGNGEQFF. The CDR3 nucleotides read TGTGCCACCAGAAAGACAGGGAATGGTGAGCAGTTCTTC.

The chain's CDR3 is CASSWTGIEANVLTF. The CDR3 coding sequence is TGTGCCAGCAGCTGGACAGGCATAGAGGCCAACGTCCTGACTTTC. The chain is built from TRBV5-8 and TRBJ2-6; 7 bases match TRBD1. With 3 bases clipped from V and 6 bases from J, the junction kept 6 bases outside the gene matches. The CDR3 runs 15 residues. Per germline, CDR1 SGHTS and CDR2 YDEGEE.

Points on this clonotype: A much larger clone differs from this one at a single base, so this may be a read error. The V call is TRBV5-6, the J call TRBJ2-5; D unresolved. V was cut by 5 bases and J by 1 base, with 9 bases left in between. CDR1 and CDR2 (germline): SGHDT, YYEEEE. The CDR3 is made up of 13 amino acids. The CDR3 loop is CASSRSAQETQYF. The CDR3 bases are TGTGCCAGCAGTCGGTCCGCCCAAGAGACCCAGTACTTC.

Many counts were recorded for this clonotype. The V gene is TRBV12-3 or TRBV12-4, the J gene TRBJ2-5; 9 positions match TRBD1. V lost 1 base and J lost 3; bases outside the gene matches: 9. The CDR3 consists of 17 residues. The CDR3 region is CASSLGGGQGYEETQYF. The CDR3 DNA reads as TGTGCCAGCAGTTTAGGAGGTGGACAGGGGTACGAAGAGACCCAGTACTTC.